The entry that follows covers one T cell receptor beta chain sequence. Antigen: not known. Germline is not matched at one junction end, which may reflect a read error. Time point defined: recipient sample about 28 days before transplant, after cytoreduction. The table came from immunoSEQ multiplex PCR; TCRdb's copy has only in-frame clones and leaves some out. This table has some 50,000 clones, roughly 80% appearing once. These data belong to a study of T cell clonotyping in hematopoietic cell transplantation. Study results and caveats: Cells were unsorted, so CD4 and CD8 contributions were not separated.

The CDR3 consists of 16 residues. The germline CDR1 and CDR2 sequences are SSHAT and FNYEAQ (reference sequence). The material was peripheral blood mononuclear cells, obtained before stem cell transplant. This TCR came from a man in his 60s with myelodysplastic syndrome. Some clones in this sample may be carry-over from other donors' samples. The V gene is TRBV7-7, the J gene TRBJ2-1, with 10 nucleotides matching TRBD1. Here the CDR3 reads CASSLAGGQGYNEQFF. In DNA form, the CDR3 reads TGTGCTAGCAGCTTAGCAGGGGGACAGGGGTACAATGAGCAGTTCTTC.